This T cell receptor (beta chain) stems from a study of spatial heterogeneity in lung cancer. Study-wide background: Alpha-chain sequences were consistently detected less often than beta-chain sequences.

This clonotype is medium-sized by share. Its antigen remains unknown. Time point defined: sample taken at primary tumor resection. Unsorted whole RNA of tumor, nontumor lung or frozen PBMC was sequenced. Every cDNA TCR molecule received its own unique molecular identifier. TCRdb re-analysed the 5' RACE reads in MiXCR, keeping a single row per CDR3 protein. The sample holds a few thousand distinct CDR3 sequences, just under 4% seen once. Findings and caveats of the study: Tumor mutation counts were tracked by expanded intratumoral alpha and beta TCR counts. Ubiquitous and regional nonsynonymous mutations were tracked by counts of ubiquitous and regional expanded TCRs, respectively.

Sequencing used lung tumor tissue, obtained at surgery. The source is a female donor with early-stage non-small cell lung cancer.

CDR3 protein: CASSSLTLYNSPLHF. CDR3 in DNA: TGTGCCAGCAGTTCCCTCACCCTCTATAATTCACCCCTCCACTTT. V gene TRBV6-6 combines with J gene TRBJ1-6, with no clear D. The CDR3 sequence is 15 residues long. With 4 bases removed from V and 3 bases from J, the gap between germline ends came to 10 bases. CDR1 MNHNY and CDR2 SVGAGI come from the germline V gene (reference sequence).